One and the same sample provided the 27 T cell receptor beta chains below, sequenced in a study of regulatory T cells in long-lasting Graves disease. Arm-PCR of CDR3 regions and iRepertoire HTBI primers were used to build TCR beta libraries. TCRdb reprocessed the multiplex PCR reads with MiXCR, giving one entry per CDR3 protein. The sample records roughly 400,000 distinct CDR3 sequences, roughly 21% being singletons. Sample time point: persistent/refractory GD, antithyroid drugs over 5 years with positive TRAb. PBMC-extracted RNA yielded the TCR library. This specimen was peripheral blood mononuclear cells (PBMCs), taken when the disease was refractory, from a patient treated with antithyroid drugs. These receptors came from a female donor with Graves disease.

The sample holds many counts of this clonotype. The genes are TRBV18 and TRBJ2-5; D remains ambiguous. The ends were cut back, 2 bases at V and 4 bases at J, with 14 bases in the middle. Germline CDR1 KGHSH, CDR2 LQKENI. This CDR3 spans 15 amino acids. The CDR3 nucleotides are TGTGCCAGCTCACCAAATGAGAGCAACGGAGAGACCCAGTACTTC. Translation gives CASSPNESNGETQYF.

This clonotype was counted once. This chain connects TRBV28 to TRBJ2-5; 7 nucleotides agree with TRBD2. V shed 3 bases, J shed 4 bases, and the junction held 5 bases outside the gene matches. The CDR3 is 14 amino acids. Germline V lookup: CDR1 MDHEN, CDR2 SYDVKM. CDR3 loop: CASSLGGGTETQYF. CDR3 nucleotide sequence: TGTGCCAGCAGTTTGGGGGGGGGGACAGAGACCCAGTACTTC. Full variable domain (missing parts from reference TRBV28 and TRBJ2-5): DVKVTQSSRYLVKRTGEKVFLECVQDMDHENMFWYRQDPGLGLRLIYFSYDVKMKEKGDIPEGYSVSREKKERFSLILESASTNQTSMYLCASSLGGGTETQYFGPGTRLLVL.

This clonotype was seen at least ten times. The genes are TRBV28 and TRBJ2-2, with D possibly being TRBD2 (5 bases). Germline CDR1 and CDR2: MDHEN and SYDVKM. This CDR3 comprises 16 residues. The V and J ends lost 6 bases and 4 bases respectively, with 18 bases between them. This CDR3 reads CASSLPRTGPTGELFF. The CDR3 DNA is TGTGCCAGCAGCCTACCCCGGACTGGCCCCACCGGGGAGCTGTTTTTT.

This clonotype was counted a few times. The V gene is TRBV4-2, the J gene TRBJ1-2, with D perhaps matching TRBD1 (5 bases). CDR1 LGHNA and CDR2 YNFKEQ come from the germline V gene. V lost 11 bases and J 3 bases, leaving 10 bases between the germline ends. The CDR3 consists of 11 residues. The CDR3 DNA follows: TGTGCCGGGCGGGGGGACTATGGCTACACCTTC. It encodes CAGRGDYGYTF.

This clonotype was found many times. J is TRBJ2-5 and V is TRBV11-2; D unclear. CDR1 and CDR2 from the germline V gene are SGHAT and FQNNGV. This CDR3 spans 13 amino acids. V dropped 3 bases and J dropped 5 bases, with 10 bases sitting between them. CDR3 nucleotide sequence: TGTGCCAGCAGCTTTCTAGTAACCGAGACCCAGTACTTC. It is translated as CASSFLVTETQYF.

The chain joins TRBV29-1 to TRBJ2-2; D gene uncertain. The CDR3 covers 14 residues. The V end was cut by 5 bases, the J end by 2 bases, with 12 bases between. From germline, CDR1 is SQVTM and CDR2 ANQGSEA. CDR3 sequence reads: CSVISGRNTGELFF. The CDR3 DNA is TGCAGCGTTATTTCGGGCCGAAACACCGGGGAGCTGTTTTTT.

The chain is built from TRBV6-2 or TRBV6-3 and TRBJ2-2, with D hard to call. V gave up 1 base and J gave up 0 bases, with 9 bases separating them. CDR1 MNHEY and CDR2 SVGEGT come from the germline V gene. CDR3 length: 16 residues. This chain's CDR3 is CASSYFPSPNTGELFF. The DNA of the CDR3 is TGTGCCAGCAGTTACTTTCCCAGCCCGAACACCGGGGAGCTGTTTTTT.

On this clonotype itself: A much larger clone lies a single base off, so this may be a read error. The gene calls are TRBV28 and TRBJ2-4; the match to TRBD2 covers 10 bases. This CDR3 region has 15 residues. Germline V CDR1 and CDR2: MDHEN, SYDVKM. The CDR3 reads CASSSQPGLAAGQSF. CDR3 bases: TGTGCCAGCAGTTCTCAACCTGGACTAGCGGCGGGGCAGTCCTTC. Together with reference TRBV28 and TRBJ2-4, the CDR3 gives the full variable domain: DVKVTQSSRYLVKRTGEKVFLECVQDMDHENMFWYRQDPGLGLRLIYFSYDVKMKEKGDIPEGYSVSREKKERFSLILESASTNQTSMYLCASSSQPGLAAGQSFGAGTRLSVL.

In regard to this clonotype: One junction end does not reproduce the germline sequence, and a read error may be involved. J is TRBJ2-1 and V is TRBV6-2 or TRBV6-3; D is unresolved. The germline gives CDR1 MNHEY, CDR2 SVGEGT. The CDR3 has 14 amino acids. The CDR3 loop reads CASSHLPPYNEQFF. The CDR3 nucleotides read TGTGCCAGCAGTCACCTCCCACCCTATAATGAGCAGTTCTTC.

This rearrangement joins TRBV20-1 to TRBJ2-1; D remains ambiguous. Looked up from germline, CDR1 is DFQATT and CDR2 is SNEGSKA (reference sequence). The CDR3 extends over 19 amino acids. The V end lost 0 bases, the J end lost 3 bases, and 24 bases lay between the germline ends. CDR3 sequence (DNA): TGCAGTGCTAGAGATCTAAAGCGACCCGAGGTCGGGCGCTACAATGAGCAGTTCTTC. This codes for CSARDLKRPEVGRYNEQFF.

CDR3 region: CASSSSGTAYGYTF. DNA of the CDR3: TGTGCCAGTAGTAGTTCCGGGACAGCCTATGGCTACACCTTC. The V gene is TRBV7-3, the J gene TRBJ1-2; 7 nucleotides match TRBD1. J gave up 4 bases and V 9 bases, and 11 bases lay outside the gene matches. Germline V lookup: CDR1 SGHTA, CDR2 FQGTGA. The CDR3 runs to 14 residues.

This clonotype has only a few counts. The chain combines TRBV10-3 with TRBJ2-5; no reliable D call. Germline V gene lookup returns CDR1 ENHRY and CDR2 SYGVKD. The CDR3 covers 14 residues. The V gene lost 6 bases and the J gene lost 2 bases, with 13 bases spanning the gap. Written as DNA, the CDR3 is TGTGCCATCAGGACCTCGGGCCCTCAAGAGACCCAGTACTTC. This sequence encodes CAIRTSGPQETQYF.

This clonotype occurred many times. The J gene is TRBJ2-4, the V gene TRBV28, with D possibly being TRBD1 or TRBD2 (6 bases each). V shed 5 bases and J shed 9 bases, with 17 bases lying between them. This CDR3 region has 14 residues. Germline lookup yields CDR1 MDHEN and CDR2 SYDVKM. The CDR3 region is CASSTGALRGIQYF. The CDR3 coding sequence is TGTGCCAGCAGTACGGGGGCCCTTCGTGGCATTCAGTACTTC.

This clonotype was counted many times. This chain connects TRBV20-1 to TRBJ2-7; 12 bases are shared with TRBD2. CDR3 length equals 15 residues. Per the germline V gene, CDR1 is DFQATT and CDR2 is SNEGSKA (reference sequence). The trim removed 0 bases at V and 6 bases at J, leaving 6 bases unmatched. CDR3: CSARDHGTSGFEQYF. The CDR3 coding sequence is TGCAGTGCTAGAGATCACGGGACTAGCGGGTTCGAGCAGTACTTC.

This clonotype was detected a few times. The chain employs TRBV4-1 and TRBJ2-5, with a possible D match to TRBD2 (6 bases). Germline assignment: CDR1 MGHRA and CDR2 YSYEKL. Trimming cost V 2 bases and J 5 bases, with 15 bases left between them. The CDR3 is 15 amino acids. CDR3 residues: CASSQIGLRGETQYF. In DNA, the CDR3 is TGCGCCAGCAGCCAAATAGGGCTCCGGGGGGAGACCCAGTACTTC.

This clonotype was detected many times. The chain has TRBV2 and TRBJ2-5; D gene ambiguous. Trimming shortened V by 7 bases and J by 5 bases, and 8 bases separated the two germline ends. Per germline, CDR1 SNHLY and CDR2 FYNNEI. The CDR3 is made up of 11 amino acids. This CDR3 is CASNPEETQYF. CDR3 sequence (DNA): TGTGCCAGCAACCCGGAGGAGACCCAGTACTTC.

The chain carries TRBV7-8 and TRBJ2-2; 15 positions agree with TRBD2. The CDR3 has 21 amino acids. Germline loops: CDR1 SGHVS, CDR2 FQNEAQ. V dropped 4 bases and J dropped 7; count of bases not matched to a gene: 19. The CDR3 loop reads CASSYPRTSGRAIIGVGELFF. Written as DNA, the CDR3 is TGTGCCAGCAGCTACCCTCGGACTAGCGGGAGGGCCATTATCGGTGTCGGGGAGCTGTTTTTT.

This clonotype was recorded many times. The chain employs TRBV28 and TRBJ1-3, with D hard to call. V was shortened by 4 bases and J by 0 bases, with 10 bases between the two germline ends. The germline CDR1 and CDR2 sequences are MDHEN and SYDVKM. The CDR3 has 15 amino acids. CDR3 sequence reads: CASSYTRSSGNTIYF. CDR3 coding DNA: TGTGCCAGCAGTTACACAAGGAGCTCTGGAAACACCATATATTTT.

The chain has TRBV7-6 and TRBJ2-7; 9 positions agree with TRBD2. Germline CDR1 is SGHVS and CDR2 is FNYEAQ. Losses at the gene ends were 5 bases for V and 3 bases for J; bases not matched to a gene: 11. CDR3 length equals 16 residues. CDR3 nucleotides: TGTGCCAGCAGCCTCGGGGGCGGGAGGGCGTTCTACGAGCAGTACTTC. Amino acids: CASSLGGGRAFYEQYF.

The J gene is TRBJ2-1, the V gene TRBV7-2; 9 bases match TRBD1. The germline V gene has CDR1 SGHTA and CDR2 FQGNSA. This CDR3 comprises 16 residues. With 4 bases clipped from V and 5 bases from J, the junction kept 9 bases outside the gene matches. For the CDR3, the DNA is TGTGCCAGCAGCTCGAGGGGACAGGGTCTCGACAATGAGCAGTTCTTC. This translates into CASSSRGQGLDNEQFF.

This clonotype was counted ten times or more. The J gene is TRBJ1-2, the V gene TRBV2, with TRBD1 matching 7 bases. V dropped 8 bases and J dropped 3; count of bases not matched to a gene: 9. Per germline, CDR1 SNHLY and CDR2 FYNNEI. There are 14 residues in the CDR3. The CDR3 DNA follows: TGTGCCAGCGGGCGGGACAGAGACGACTATGGCTACACCTTC. It is translated as CASGRDRDDYGYTF.

This clonotype has a handful of counts. CDR3 DNA: TGTGCCACCAGCAGAGATGCTGGGCTCTACGAGCAGTACTTC. Its protein is CATSRDAGLYEQYF. This rearrangement joins TRBV15 to TRBJ2-7; no definite D call. Germline-derived CDR1 and CDR2 are LNHNV and YYDKDF (reference sequence). The germline V and J ends were trimmed by 0 bases and 3 bases, with 9 bases remaining between them. The length of the CDR3 is 14 residues.

This clonotype showed up just once. A much bigger clone sits one base away, suggesting this may be a read error. CDR3 coding DNA: TGTGCCAGCAGTGAGGTTGGGAGAGATGATTCACCCCTCCACTTT. Translating gives CASSEVGRDDSPLHF. J is TRBJ1-4 and V is TRBV2; D is unclear. The assigned J gene may be wrong: the sequence end matches TRBJ1-6 better. The CDR3 runs 15 residues. Germline V lookup: CDR1 SNHLY, CDR2 FYNNEI.

The chain is built from TRBV28 and TRBJ1-4; D possibly corresponds to TRBD1 (5 bases). V was pared by 4 bases and J by 8 bases, with 23 bases between. Germline CDR1 and CDR2: MDHEN and SYDVKM. The CDR3 is 17 amino acids. The CDR3 reads CASSSPAHGAGIEKLFF. CDR3 DNA: TGTGCCAGCAGTTCTCCCGCCCACGGGGCTGGAATCGAAAAACTGTTTTTT.

This clonotype occurred a few times. The gene calls are TRBV30 and TRBJ2-7, with a possible D match to TRBD2 (5 bases). Deletions cut 3 bases from V and 2 bases from J, with 11 bases between. Germline V CDR1 and CDR2: GTSNPN, SVGIG (reference sequence). This CDR3 spans 13 amino acids. The CDR3 reads CAWSPGVPYEQYF. The CDR3 DNA follows: TGTGCCTGGAGCCCCGGGGTCCCCTACGAGCAGTACTTC.

This clonotype was detected ten times or more. This chain joins TRBV12-3 or TRBV12-4 and TRBJ2-5, with D uncertain. The CDR3 runs to 13 residues. Between the trimmed V and J ends, which lost 0 bases and 4 bases, there was a span of 6 bases. The CDR3 is CASSLAVGETQYF. The CDR3 region has the DNA TGTGCCAGCAGTTTAGCGGTCGGAGAGACCCAGTACTTC.

The rearrangement links TRBV6-5 to TRBJ2-1, with D perhaps matching TRBD2 (5 bases). Germline V gene sequence: CDR1 MNHEY, CDR2 SVGAGI. The CDR3 contains 13 residues. The V end lost 2 bases, the J end lost 9 bases, and 11 bases lay between the germline ends. The CDR3 DNA reads as TGTGCCAGCAGTTACGCCCGGGGAGCTGAGCAGTTCTTC. It specifies CASSYARGAEQFF.